This T cell receptor (beta chain) was sequenced for a study of shared clonotypes between healthy human individuals. In the study overall: CD4 naive and CD4 memory each took three plates per donor, while CD8 naive took two and CD8 memory one.

Clones were read by immunoSEQ multiplex PCR, and TCRdb kept only the in-frame ones, dropping some. Here the sample spans a few hundred thousand clones, around 97% being singletons. The CDR3 is 17 residues long. Germline V CDR1 and CDR2: SNHLY, FYNNEI. The V and J ends lost 4 bases and 7 bases, in that order; junction bases with no gene match: 17. The clonotype was recovered from a woman in her twenties or thirties in good health. The chain employs TRBV2 and TRBJ2-7, with 9 bases aligning to TRBD2. Sequenced input: naive CD4+ T cells sorted from blood. Noted subset: CD45RA+ positively selected. The CDR3 sequence: CASSVSSGKFKRTEQYF. CDR3 nucleotide sequence: TGTGCCAGCAGTGTGTCTAGCGGGAAGTTCAAGAGGACGGAGCAGTACTTC.